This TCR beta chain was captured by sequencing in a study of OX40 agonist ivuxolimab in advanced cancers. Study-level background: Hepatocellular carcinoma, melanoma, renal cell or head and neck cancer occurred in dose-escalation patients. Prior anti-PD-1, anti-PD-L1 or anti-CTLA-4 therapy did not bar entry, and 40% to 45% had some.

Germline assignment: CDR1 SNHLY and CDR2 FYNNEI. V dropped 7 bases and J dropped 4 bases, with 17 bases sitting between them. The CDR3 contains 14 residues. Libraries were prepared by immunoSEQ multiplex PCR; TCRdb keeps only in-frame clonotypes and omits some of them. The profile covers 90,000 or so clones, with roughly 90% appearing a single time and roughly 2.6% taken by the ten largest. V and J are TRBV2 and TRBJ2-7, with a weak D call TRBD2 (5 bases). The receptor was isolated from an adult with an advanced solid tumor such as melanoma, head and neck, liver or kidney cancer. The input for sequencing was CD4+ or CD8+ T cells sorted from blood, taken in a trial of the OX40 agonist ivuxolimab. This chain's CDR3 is CASKGGGELYEQYF. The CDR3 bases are TGTGCCAGCAAAGGAGGCGGAGAACTTTACGAGCAGTACTTC.